This T cell receptor beta chain appears in the sequencing data of a study of T cell changes during pregnancy in multiple sclerosis. Deletions cut 10 bases from V and 2 bases from J, with 13 bases between. The germline gives CDR1 SGHNT, CDR2 YYREEE (reference sequence). The CDR3 has 13 residues. Profiling relied on immunoSEQ multiplex PCR, and the TCRdb table lists in-frame clones only, not all of them. The sample holds some 9,100 clones, 65% to 85% seen once. This receptor was identified in a female donor in good health, enrolled as a control in a pregnancy study. This specimen consisted of CD8+ T cells from peripheral blood mononuclear cells, obtained in the third trimester of pregnancy. This chain joins TRBV5-4 and TRBJ2-1, with a possible D match to TRBD2 (6 bases). The CDR3 DNA sequence: TGTGCCGGGGGGAGGAGGCCCTACAATGAGCAGTTCTTC. Translation gives CAGGRRPYNEQFF.